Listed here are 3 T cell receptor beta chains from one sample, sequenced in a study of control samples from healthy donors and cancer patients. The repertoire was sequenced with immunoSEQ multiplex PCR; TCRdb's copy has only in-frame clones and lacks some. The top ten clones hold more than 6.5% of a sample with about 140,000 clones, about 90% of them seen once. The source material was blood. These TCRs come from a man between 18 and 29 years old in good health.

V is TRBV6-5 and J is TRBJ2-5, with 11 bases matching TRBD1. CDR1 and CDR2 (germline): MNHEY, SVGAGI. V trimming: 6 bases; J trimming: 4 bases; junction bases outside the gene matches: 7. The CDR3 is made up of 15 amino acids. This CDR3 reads CASRRSGTGGETQYF. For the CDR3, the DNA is TGTGCCAGCAGGCGGTCCGGGACAGGGGGAGAGACCCAGTACTTC.

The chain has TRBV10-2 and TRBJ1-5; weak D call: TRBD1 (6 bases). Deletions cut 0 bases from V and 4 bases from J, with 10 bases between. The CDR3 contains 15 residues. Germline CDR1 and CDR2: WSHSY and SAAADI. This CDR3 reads CASSESGRGNQPQHF. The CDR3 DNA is TGCGCCAGCAGTGAGTCGGGTAGGGGGAATCAGCCCCAGCATTTT.

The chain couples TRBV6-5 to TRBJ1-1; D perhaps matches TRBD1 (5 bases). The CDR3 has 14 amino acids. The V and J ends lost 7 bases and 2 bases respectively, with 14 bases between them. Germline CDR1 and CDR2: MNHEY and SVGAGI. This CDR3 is CASKNRGVNTEAFF. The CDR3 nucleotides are TGTGCCAGCAAAAACCGGGGGGTCAACACTGAAGCTTTCTTT.